What follows are 6 T cell receptor beta chains derived from one specimen sequenced in a study of CD8+CD57+ T cells in acquired aplastic anemia. Individuals selected for sequencing had exhibited CD8+CD57+ cell expansion on flow cytometry. Genomic DNA acted as the template from which TCR beta VDJ combination and CDR3 sequence profiling were carried out. TCRdb re-called the reads through MiXCR, storing one row per CDR3 protein. The sample contains under 200,000 distinct CDR3 sequences, about 45% of which appear only once. The sample consisted of sorted CD4+, CD8+, or CD8+CD57+ T cells (not recorded which) from PBMCs. These receptors all stem from a human donor with aplastic anemia.

The chain uses TRBV29-1 and TRBJ2-7; 8 bases are shared with TRBD2. Trimming cost V 8 bases and J 6 bases; bases outside gene matches: 9. This CDR3 spans 12 amino acids. Germline-derived CDR1 and CDR2 are SQVTM and ANQGSEA. CDR3 residues: CSLDGRVCEQYV. The CDR3 DNA follows: TGCAGCTTGGACGGGAGGGTATGCGAGCAGTACGTC.

Comments on this clonotype: At one end, the junction sequence differs from germline, possibly due to a read error. The genes are TRBV24-1 and TRBJ1-2; D perhaps matches TRBD1 (5 bases). This CDR3 comprises 14 residues. Germline V gene sequence: CDR1 KGHDR, CDR2 SFDVKD. CDR3: CASSDRGEGYGYTF. Here the CDR3 DNA reads TGTGCCAGCAGTGATCGGGGTGAGGGGTATGGCTACACCTTC.

This clonotype was picked up many times. The CDR3 protein is CASRLPRETQYF. DNA for the CDR3: TGTGCCAGCAGATTGCCGAGGGAGACCCAGTACTTC. This chain connects TRBV6-2 or TRBV6-3 to TRBJ2-5, with no clear D. The V gene lost 6 bases and the J gene lost 5 bases, with 10 bases spanning the gap. The length of the CDR3 is 12 residues. Germline CDR1 is MNHEY and CDR2 is SVGEGT.

Note on this clonotype: The CDR3 does not end in the conserved phenylalanine or tryptophan, so this is likely a read error. The chain joins TRBV15 to TRBJ2-5; D ambiguous. Trimming cost V 3 bases and J 2 bases, with 7 bases left between them. In germline, CDR1 is LNHNV, CDR2 YYDKDF (reference sequence). This CDR3 is 13 amino acids long. This chain's CDR3 is CATSRTKQETQYS. For the CDR3, the DNA is TGTGCCACCAGCAGGACAAAACAAGAGACCCAGTACTCC.

This clonotype came up once. The V and J genes are TRBV5-1 and TRBJ1-2; 7 bases align to TRBD1. After removal of 0 bases from V and 5 bases from J, the junction contained 4 bases not matched to a gene. The CDR3 contains 14 residues. Germline V CDR1 and CDR2: SGHRS, YFSETQ. The CDR3, as DNA: TGCGCCAGCAGCTTGGTAGGCAGGGGGTATGGCTACACCTTC. Residues: CASSLVGRGYGYTF. Drawing the rest from reference TRBV5-1 and TRBJ1-2, the complete variable domain is KAGVTQTPRYLIKTRGQQVTLSCSPISGHRSVSWYQQTPGQGLQFLFEYFSETQRNKGNFPGRFSGRQFSNSRSEMNVSTLELGDSALYLCASSLVGRGYGYTFGSGTRLTVV.

Remarks on this clonotype: One end of the junction fails to match germline, which may point to a read error. The J gene is TRBJ1-3, the V gene TRBV7-3; no reliable D call. Per germline, CDR1 SGHTA and CDR2 FQGTGA. This CDR3 contains 16 residues. CDR3 region: CASSLTGSSSRNTIYF. The CDR3 DNA sequence: TGTGCCAGCAGCTTAACAGGGAGTTCCTCTAGAAACACCATATATTTT.